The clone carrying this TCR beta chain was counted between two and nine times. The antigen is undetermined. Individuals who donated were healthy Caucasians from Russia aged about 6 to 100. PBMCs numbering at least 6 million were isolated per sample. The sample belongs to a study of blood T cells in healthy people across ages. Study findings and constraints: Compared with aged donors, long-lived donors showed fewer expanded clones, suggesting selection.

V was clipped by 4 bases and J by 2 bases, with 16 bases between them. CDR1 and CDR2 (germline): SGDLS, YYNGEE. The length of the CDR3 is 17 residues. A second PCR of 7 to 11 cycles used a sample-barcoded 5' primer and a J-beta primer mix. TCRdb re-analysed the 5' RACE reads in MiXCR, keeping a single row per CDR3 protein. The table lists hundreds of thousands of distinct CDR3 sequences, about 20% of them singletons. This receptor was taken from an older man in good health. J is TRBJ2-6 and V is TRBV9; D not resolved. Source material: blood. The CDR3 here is CASSPQVAAAGANVLTF. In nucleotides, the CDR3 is TGTGCCAGCAGCCCCCAAGTCGCGGCCGCTGGGGCCAACGTCCTGACTTTC.